This T cell receptor (beta chain) came from a study of response to subunit inactivated influenza vaccine. General study results and limits: That few new T cells are recruited by each seasonal influenza vaccination was the authors' suggestion.

TCRdb reanalysed the RT-PCR reads using MiXCR and keeps one entry per CDR3 protein. The sample includes approximately 530,000 distinct CDR3 sequences, over 10% of them seen just once. V lost 3 bases to trimming and J lost 7 bases; unmatched junction nucleotides: 9. CDR1 and CDR2 from the germline V gene are DFQATT and SNEGSKA (reference sequence). The CDR3 has 14 amino acids. This clonotype was counted between two and nine times. Its antigen is unidentified. V and J are TRBV20-1 and TRBJ1-2, with 9 bases aligning to TRBD1. Sequenced material: PBMCs from blood, taken 40 to 50 days after vaccination. The clonotype was recovered from a man between 45 and 60 years old who received an inactivated influenza vaccine. CDR3 region: CSASLVGTGSGYTF. The CDR3 region has the DNA TGCAGTGCTAGTTTAGTCGGGACAGGGTCTGGCTACACCTTC.